This TCR beta chain was retrieved from a study of blood T cell repertoires in COVID-19. Study-wide context: COVID-19 samples collected from the United States, Italy and Spain covered acute and convalescent phases. Nucleic acid was either cDNA or gDNA, and it came from T cells, B-cell-depleted T cells, or PBMCs.

In the authors' methods: Quantification of nucleated cells was approximated via reference gene primer amplification. The assay was immunoSEQ multiplex PCR, and TCRdb's table has in-frame clones only and misses some. V, J and clone size were drawn from that table, and D and trimming were deduced from the DNA. The sample carries some 170,000 clones, 84% recorded once. The CDR3 covers 17 residues. Trimming took 5 bases from V and 0 from J; bases not matched to a gene: 10. The germline V gene encodes CDR1 MNHNY and CDR2 SVGAGI (reference sequence). The origin of this receptor is a woman aged 80 or over with acute or convalescent COVID-19. The V and J genes are TRBV6-6 and TRBJ1-1; TRBD1 agrees at 9 bases. The sequenced sample consisted of peripheral blood. CDR3 in DNA: TGTGCCAGCAGTCGGGGACAGGGCTTAAGACTGAACACTGAAGCTTTCTTT. Translating gives CASSRGQGLRLNTEAFF.